A single sample gave rise to the 18 T cell receptor beta chains below, sequenced in a study of cytomegalovirus exposure and HLA in healthy donors. 60 Vbeta and 13 Jbeta primers were used in PCR. The table came from immunoSEQ multiplex PCR; TCRdb's copy has only in-frame clones and leaves some out. The sample gives about 180,000 clones, approximately 84% of which show up once; approximately 1.3% is in the top ten. The sequenced material came from PBMCs. All receptors derive from a girl between 10 and 17 years old in good health and CMV-seropositive.

The chain joins TRBV20-1 to TRBJ1-1; D gene ambiguous. Germline assignment: CDR1 DFQATT and CDR2 SNEGSKA (reference sequence). The ends were cut back, 4 bases at V and 6 bases at J, with 3 bases in the middle. This CDR3 is built from 9 residues. The CDR3 reads CSATSEAFF. Written as DNA, the CDR3 is TGCAGTGCTACCTCTGAAGCTTTCTTT.

This clone came up once. The chain is built from TRBV10-1 and TRBJ2-5, with 7 nucleotides matching TRBD2. Germline CDR1 WNHNN, CDR2 SYGVQD (reference sequence). This CDR3 is built from 15 residues. Unmatched junction bases numbered 10, after V lost 6 bases and J lost 3 bases. CDR3 sequence: CASSTGTTRKETQYF. Written as DNA, the CDR3 is TGCGCCAGCAGCACCGGGACTACCCGTAAAGAGACCCAGTACTTC.

This sequence joins TRBV7-9 and TRBJ1-2; 8 bases agree with TRBD1. The V segment lost 5 bases and the J segment 0 bases; nucleotides outside the gene matches: 8. CDR1 is SEHNR, CDR2 FQNEAQ, per germline (reference sequence). This CDR3 has 16 amino acids. The chain's CDR3 is CASSPLGQGTNYGYTF. CDR3 bases: TGTGCCAGCAGCCCACTAGGACAGGGAACTAACTATGGCTACACCTTC.

V gene TRBV5-4 combines with J gene TRBJ2-1, with 7 bases that match TRBD1. CDR1 is SGHNT and CDR2 is YYREEE in the germline V gene (reference sequence). There are 14 residues in the CDR3. The J segment lost 6 bases and the V segment lost 7 bases, leaving 10 bases of the junction unmatched. The CDR3 loop reads CASHRAGGSNEQFF. The DNA of the CDR3 is TGTGCCAGCCACAGGGCAGGGGGAAGCAATGAGCAGTTCTTC.

CDR3 region: CASTVAGGYNEQFF. DNA for the CDR3: TGCGCCAGCACGGTGGCGGGGGGCTACAATGAGCAGTTCTTC. The chain joins TRBV10-2 to TRBJ2-1; 8 nucleotides agree with TRBD2. With V trimmed by 7 bases and J by 3 bases, 5 bases remained unmatched. The length of the CDR3 is 14 residues. Germline CDR1 reads WSHSY; CDR2 reads SAAADI.

This clone appeared a single time. The CDR3 loop reads CASSRQPGYTF. For the CDR3, the DNA is TGTGCCAGCAGCCGACAGCCCGGCTACACCTTC. This chain links TRBV6-1 with TRBJ1-2, with a tentative D call TRBD1 (5 bases). Trimming took 6 bases from V and 8 from J, leaving 10 bases between them. The germline V gene encodes CDR1 MNHNS and CDR2 SASEGT. The CDR3 is 11 amino acids.

The gene calls are TRBV4-3 and TRBJ2-3; a possible D gene is TRBD2 (5 bases). V lost 0 bases, J lost 2 bases, and 9 bases lay in between. The CDR3 consists of 15 residues. Per germline, CDR1 LGHNA and CDR2 YSLEER. The CDR3 loop is CASSQDWEFTDTQYF. CDR3 bases: TGCGCCAGCAGCCAAGATTGGGAGTTCACAGATACGCAGTATTTT.

This chain links TRBV27 with TRBJ2-5; D may be TRBD2 (5 bases). The CDR3 runs to 14 residues. The germline V gene has CDR1 MNHEY and CDR2 SMNVEV (reference sequence). Trimming left V 2 bases short and J 8 bases short, with 15 bases between. For the CDR3, the DNA is TGTGCCAGCAGTTTAATAGGCGGGTCCCCAACCCAGTACTTC. Encoded protein: CASSLIGGSPTQYF.

The chain carries TRBV29-1 and TRBJ1-3, with 10 bases lining up with TRBD1. The CDR3 spans 14 residues. V lost 5 bases to trimming and J lost 0 bases; unmatched junction nucleotides: 1. Germline CDR1 is SQVTM and CDR2 is ANQGSEA. As DNA, the CDR3 is TGCAGCGTTCGGACAGGGGGCTCTGGAAACACCATATATTTT. This sequence encodes CSVRTGGSGNTIYF.

In the case of this clone: This CDR3 is also generated by other DNA sequences in the sample. The chain employs TRBV14 and TRBJ2-7, with 13 bases fitting TRBD2. CDR3 length: 14 amino acids. J was trimmed by 4 bases and V by 4 bases; bases with no gene match: 1. CDR1 SGHDN and CDR2 FVKESK come from the germline V gene. The CDR3 DNA is TGTGCCAGCAGCCGACTAGCGGGAGGTTACGAGCAGTACTTC. The encoded protein is CASSRLAGGYEQYF.

This sequence joins TRBV15 and TRBJ2-3, with TRBD2 matching 11 bases. The CDR3 sequence is 17 residues long. Germline trimming cut 0 bases from V and 6 bases from J; bases unmatched to any gene: 8. The germline CDR1 and CDR2 sequences are LNHNV and YYDKDF (reference sequence). CDR3 sequence reads: CATSRDGTSGFGDTQYF. The DNA for the CDR3 is TGTGCCACCAGCAGAGACGGGACTAGCGGTTTTGGGGATACGCAGTATTTT.

This clone was seen just once. This chain uses TRBV10-3 with TRBJ2-1; maybe TRBD2 (5 bases). Trimming took off 6 bases at V and 9 bases at J, with 12 bases between the two ends. The CDR3 runs 12 residues. The germline V gene encodes CDR1 ENHRY and CDR2 SYGVKD. CDR3 protein: CAISSTRGEQFF. CDR3 in DNA: TGTGCCATCAGCTCCACCCGGGGTGAGCAGTTCTTC.

The chain uses TRBV30 and TRBJ2-7; 11 nucleotides agree with TRBD1. With 5 bases clipped from V and 4 bases from J, the junction kept 7 bases outside the gene matches. The CDR3 covers 14 residues. Germline-derived CDR1 and CDR2 are GTSNPN and SVGIG (reference sequence). The CDR3 reads CAWARTGGYYEQYF. The CDR3 region has the DNA TGTGCCTGGGCAAGGACAGGGGGCTATTACGAGCAGTACTTC.

The rearrangement links TRBV5-6 to TRBJ2-7; a weak D match, TRBD2 (6 bases). CDR1 is SGHDT, CDR2 YYEEEE, per germline. There are 15 residues in the CDR3. V dropped 0 bases and J dropped 2 bases, with 12 bases sitting between them. The CDR3 DNA is TGTGCCAGCAGCTTGGGGGCGGGAAGAACCTACGAGCAGTACTTC. Translation gives CASSLGAGRTYEQYF. Combining the CDR3 with reference TRBV5-6 and TRBJ2-7 gives the whole variable domain DAGVTQSPTHLIKTRGQQVTLRCSPKSGHDTVSWYQQALGQGPQFIFQYYEEEERQRGNFPDRFSGHQFPNYSSELNVNALLLGDSALYLCASSLGAGRTYEQYFGPGTRLTVT.

The genes are TRBV5-1 and TRBJ1-1; D remains unclear. The V gene lost 4 bases and the J gene lost 0 bases, with 10 bases spanning the gap. The CDR3 is 14 residues long. The germline V gene encodes CDR1 SGHRS and CDR2 YFSETQ. CDR3 loop: CASSLPQMNTEAFF. The CDR3 region has the DNA TGCGCCAGCAGCCTTCCTCAGATGAACACTGAAGCTTTCTTT. The complete variable domain, with remaining parts taken from reference TRBV5-1 and TRBJ1-1, reads KAGVTQTPRYLIKTRGQQVTLSCSPISGHRSVSWYQQTPGQGLQFLFEYFSETQRNKGNFPGRFSGRQFSNSRSEMNVSTLELGDSALYLCASSLPQMNTEAFFGQGTRLTVV.

The genes are TRBV14 and TRBJ1-1; 9 bases are a match to TRBD1. The J segment lost 7 bases and the V segment lost 6 bases, leaving 12 bases of the junction unmatched. The germline V gene encodes CDR1 SGHDN and CDR2 FVKESK. The CDR3 contains 15 residues. The CDR3 coding sequence is TGTGCCAGCAGTAAGGGGGGACAGGGAACCCTTGAAGCTTTCTTT. It specifies CASSKGGQGTLEAFF.

The chain uses TRBV30 and TRBJ1-1; a possible D gene is TRBD1 (6 bases). V gave up 6 bases and J gave up 3 bases, with 14 bases separating them. The CDR3 is made up of 13 amino acids. The germline V gene encodes CDR1 GTSNPN and CDR2 SVGIG (reference sequence). This chain's CDR3 is CACSLQGYTEAFF. CDR3 coding DNA: TGTGCCTGTTCTCTGCAGGGGTACACTGAAGCTTTCTTT.

J is TRBJ1-2 and V is TRBV9; a possible D gene is TRBD1 (6 bases). V dropped 1 base and J dropped 2 bases, with 18 bases sitting between them. The CDR3 extends over 17 amino acids. Per the germline V gene, CDR1 is SGDLS and CDR2 is YYNGEE. The CDR3 DNA sequence: TGTGCCAGCAGCGTAACCACCGGGACAAAAGGAAACTATGGCTACACCTTC. This codes for CASSVTTGTKGNYGYTF.